This T cell receptor beta chain came from a study of OX40 agonist ivuxolimab in advanced cancers. TCRdb's copy holds only in-frame clones and misses some; the assay was immunoSEQ multiplex PCR. The table lists approximately 50,000 clones, more than 75% of them singletons, with around 2.4% in the top ten. Germline CDR1 and CDR2: SGHTA and FQGNSA. This CDR3 is built from 16 residues. Deletions cut 5 bases from V and 1 base from J, with 16 bases between. This chain connects TRBV7-2 to TRBJ2-3, with D possibly being TRBD2 (6 bases). The sample in question was CD4+ or CD8+ T cells sorted from blood, obtained in a trial of the OX40 agonist ivuxolimab. This receptor was obtained from an adult with an advanced solid tumor such as melanoma, head and neck, liver or kidney cancer. Here the CDR3 reads CASSRERVPRTDTQYF. The CDR3 DNA sequence: TGTGCCAGCAGCCGGGAGCGGGTCCCCCGCACAGATACGCAGTATTTT.